The 32 T cell receptor beta chains below all came from one sample that was sequenced in a study of shared clonotypes between healthy human individuals (TCRdb year 2020). For the CD8 naive samples, CD45RO-negative cells were positively selected for CCR7, yielding a CD45RA+CCR7+ population from which TemRA cells were excluded. The library was prepared using the immunoSEQ multiplex PCR assay. TCRdb took over this immuneACCESS table, retaining in-frame rearrangements with V and J assigned. Such tables are incomplete; in checked studies, under half of the missing clones stem from an unresolved V gene, and the remainder is unexplained. The sample data list some 2,000,000 clones, and about 95% of these were observed just once. More than 0.95% of the sample is held by the ten biggest clonotypes. The material sequenced was naive CD8+ T cells sorted from blood. This specimen's cell subset or site label, interpreted: CD45RA+CCR7+. These receptors all come from a man aged 18 to 29 in good health.

The V call is TRBV6-6, the J call TRBJ1-2; tentative D call: TRBD1 (5 bases). The CDR3 extends over 14 amino acids. Trimming shortened V by 5 bases and J by 4 bases, and 14 bases separated the two germline ends. Per the germline V gene, CDR1 is MNHNY and CDR2 is SVGAGI (reference sequence). The CDR3 sequence is CASSPYRLGYGYTF. CDR3 bases: TGTGCCAGCAGTCCCTACAGGCTCGGCTATGGCTACACCTTC.

The J gene is TRBJ2-2, the V gene TRBV4-3; no firm D call. V dropped 1 base and J dropped 8 bases, with 11 bases sitting between them. CDR3 length: 14 residues. Germline V gene data show CDR1 as LGHNA and CDR2 as YSLEER. CDR3 amino acids: CASSQADGLGELFF. As DNA, the CDR3 is TGCGCCAGCAGCCAAGCGGACGGGCTGGGGGAGCTGTTTTTT.

The rearrangement links TRBV19 to TRBJ2-7; TRBD1 agrees at 7 bases. The germline V gene encodes CDR1 LNHDA and CDR2 SQIVND (reference sequence). V trimming: 3 bases; J trimming: 3 bases; junction bases outside the gene matches: 8. The CDR3 contains 15 residues. Here the CDR3 reads CASSIQGGLDYEQYF. DNA for the CDR3: TGTGCCAGTAGTATCCAAGGGGGCCTAGACTACGAGCAGTACTTC.

As DNA, the CDR3 is TGTGCCTGGAGTGTAGGAGGGACTAAAGCTTTCTTT. Protein: CAWSVGGTKAFF. This chain links TRBV30 with TRBJ1-1, with a possible D match to TRBD1 (5 bases). Germline V gene lookup returns CDR1 GTSNPN and CDR2 SVGIG (reference sequence). V was trimmed by 0 bases and J by 9 bases, leaving 11 bases between them. This CDR3 region has 12 residues.

The rearrangement uses TRBV29-1 and TRBJ2-7, with D perhaps TRBD1 (6 bases). V gave up 8 bases and J gave up 3 bases, with 17 bases separating them. The CDR3 has 13 amino acids. Looked up from germline, CDR1 is SQVTM and CDR2 is ANQGSEA. The CDR3 loop reads CSYASGQSYEQYF. The CDR3 DNA sequence: TGCAGCTACGCCTCAGGACAGAGCTACGAGCAGTACTTC.

This chain connects TRBV5-1 to TRBJ1-2; D remains ambiguous. The CDR3 is 14 amino acids. Deletions cut 1 base from V and 8 bases from J, with 15 bases between. Per the germline V gene, CDR1 is SGHRS and CDR2 is YFSETQ. CDR3 sequence: CASSLSKGIEGYTF. The CDR3 DNA reads as TGCGCCAGCAGCTTGTCCAAGGGAATAGAGGGCTACACCTTC.

J is TRBJ1-2 and V is TRBV2; D unclear. Germline V gene lookup returns CDR1 SNHLY and CDR2 FYNNEI. This CDR3 contains 13 residues. The V gene lost 2 bases and the J gene lost 5 bases, with 9 bases spanning the gap. CDR3 loop: CASSELTLYGYTF. The CDR3 DNA follows: TGTGCCAGCAGTGAACTGACGTTATATGGCTACACCTTC.

To note about this clone: The same CDR3 also results from other DNA sequences found in this sample. The chain couples TRBV6-5 to TRBJ2-7, with TRBD2 matching over 10 bases. The CDR3 extends over 13 amino acids. V was pared by 4 bases and J by 6 bases, with 3 bases of the junction left unmatched. Germline V CDR1 and CDR2: MNHEY, SVGAGI. The CDR3 DNA follows: TGTGCCAGCAGTTTAGCGGGAGGAGGCGAGCAGTACTTC. Its protein product is CASSLAGGGEQYF.

The J gene is TRBJ2-7, the V gene TRBV6-7, with TRBD1 matching 8 bases. TRBV6-7 is designated an ORF whose function remains uncertain. The V and J ends lost 0 bases and 4 bases, in that order; junction bases with no gene match: 23. The length of the CDR3 is 21 residues. Here the CDR3 reads CASSYSSKGQAFRAAVYEQYF. The CDR3, as DNA: TGTGCCAGCAGTTACTCGTCAAAGGGACAGGCATTTCGGGCCGCAGTATACGAGCAGTACTTC.

V gene TRBV6-1 combines with J gene TRBJ2-1; either TRBD1 or TRBD2 may fit D (5 bases each). From germline, CDR1 is MNHNS and CDR2 SASEGT. V lost 3 bases to trimming and J lost 6 bases, with 18 bases between them. CDR3 length equals 16 residues. CDR3: CASSDQGPERGNEQFF. The CDR3 DNA reads as TGTGCCAGCAGTGACCAGGGCCCCGAGAGGGGCAATGAGCAGTTCTTC.

About this clone: Other DNA sequences in the same sample also yield this CDR3. V usage is TRBV13 and J usage is TRBJ2-7, with 8 bases identical to TRBD1. After removal of 4 bases from V and 4 bases from J, the junction contained 9 bases not matched to a gene. CDR1 and CDR2 from the germline V gene are PRHDT and FYEKMQ (reference sequence). CDR3 length equals 15 residues. CDR3 DNA: TGTGCCAGCAGCTCGCCCGGGACAGGAACTTACGAGCAGTACTTC. This translates into CASSSPGTGTYEQYF.

The chain uses TRBV30 and TRBJ1-1, with TRBD1 as a possible D gene (5 bases). V was clipped by 7 bases and J by 1 base, with 13 bases between them. This CDR3 is built from 13 residues. Germline CDR1 GTSNPN, CDR2 SVGIG (reference sequence). The CDR3 protein is CAFEGLPNTEAFF. CDR3 nucleotides: TGTGCCTTTGAGGGACTTCCGAACACTGAAGCTTTCTTT.

The genes are TRBV5-1 and TRBJ2-7, with TRBD2 identical over 8 bases. Germline V gene data show CDR1 as SGHRS and CDR2 as YFSETQ. The length of the CDR3 is 18 residues. Trimming removed 4 bases from V and 0 bases from J; junction bases left unmatched: 15. The CDR3 nucleotides read TGCGCCAGCAGCCGTGAAGCCCCTAGCGGGTTAAGCTCCTACGAGCAGTACTTC. Its translation: CASSREAPSGLSSYEQYF.

The chain carries TRBV7-3 and TRBJ1-1; D possibly corresponds to TRBD1 (6 bases). Trimming pared 5 bases from V and 5 bases from J, leaving 15 bases between. Germline-derived CDR1 and CDR2 are SGHTA and FQGTGA. This CDR3 spans 14 amino acids. CDR3 DNA: TGTGCCAGCAGCCCAACGACAGGCTATACTGAAGCTTTCTTT. This encodes CASSPTTGYTEAFF. Variable domain in full (rest from reference TRBV7-3 and TRBJ1-1): GAGVSQTPSNKVTEKGKYVELRCDPISGHTALYWYRQSLGQGPEFLIYFQGTGAADDSGLPNDRFFAVRPEGSVSTLKIQRTERGDSAVYLCASSPTTGYTEAFFGQGTRLTVV.

The V and J genes are TRBV14 and TRBJ1-2, with 10 bases aligning to TRBD1. Trimming took 5 bases from V and 1 from J; bases not matched to a gene: 10. The CDR3 sequence is 17 residues long. CDR1 is SGHDN, CDR2 FVKESK, per germline. The CDR3 coding sequence is TGTGCCAGCAGCTCTGACAGGGGGCTATTTGGTAACTATGGCTACACCTTC. Its protein is CASSSDRGLFGNYGYTF.

About this clone: Other DNA sequences in the same sample also yield this CDR3. This chain links TRBV6-5 with TRBJ1-4; no reliable D call. The germline gives CDR1 MNHEY, CDR2 SVGAGI. V was cut by 2 bases and J by 7 bases, with 11 bases left in between. The CDR3 runs 14 residues. The DNA for the CDR3 is TGTGCCAGCAGTTACCTCGGGTCCGGTGAAAAACTGTTTTTT. Protein: CASSYLGSGEKLFF.

This chain joins TRBV5-6 and TRBJ2-3; a weak D match, TRBD1 (5 bases). The germline V gene has CDR1 SGHDT and CDR2 YYEEEE. V gave up 3 bases and J gave up 4 bases, with 18 bases separating them. This CDR3 is 16 amino acids long. CDR3 loop: CASSSQVPKGADTQYF. In DNA form, the CDR3 reads TGTGCCAGCAGCTCACAGGTTCCTAAAGGCGCAGATACGCAGTATTTT.

In this sample, this clone turned up once. One end of the junction is discordant with germline, which a read error may explain. The rearrangement joins TRBV4-1 to TRBJ2-5; D is unresolved. CDR1 and CDR2 (germline): MGHRA, YSYEKL. This CDR3 spans 19 amino acids. Written as DNA, the CDR3 is TGCGCCAGCAGCCAAGCAGAAACCCCTCTTCCCGCGCGCCAAGGGACCCAGTACTTC. Translating gives CASSQAETPLPARQGTQYF.

The V and J genes are TRBV7-2 and TRBJ2-5; D is unclear. Germline CDR1 SGHTA, CDR2 FQGNSA. This CDR3 comprises 15 residues. V was clipped by 1 base and J by 3 bases, with 12 bases between them. As DNA, the CDR3 is TGTGCCAGCAGCTTAGTCGGGCCAGAAGAAGAGACCCAGTACTTC. Protein: CASSLVGPEEETQYF.

A note on this clone: Relative to the germline gene, one junction end is altered; a read error may explain this. Within the sample, other DNA sequences also encode this same CDR3. V usage is TRBV7-7 and J usage is TRBJ1-1, with D unresolved. The germline gives CDR1 SSHAT, CDR2 FNYEAQ (reference sequence). This CDR3 contains 13 residues. The CDR3, as DNA: TGTGCTAGCAGCTTAGCCCTCAACACTGAAGCTTTCTTT. It is translated as CASSLALNTEAFF.

The CDR3: CASSFLAGGAYNEQFF. CDR3 sequence (DNA): TGTGCCAGCAGCTTCTTAGCGGGAGGGGCCTACAATGAGCAGTTCTTC. V gene TRBV11-2 combines with J gene TRBJ2-1; 11 nucleotides agree with TRBD2. The CDR3 totals 16 residues. V was clipped by 3 bases and J by 2 bases; unmatched bases: 3. Germline assignment: CDR1 SGHAT and CDR2 FQNNGV.

A word on this clone: Additional DNA sequences in this sample encode the identical CDR3. The chain employs TRBV11-3 and TRBJ2-2; the D is unclear. The CDR3 loop spans 11 amino acids. Per the germline V gene, CDR1 is SGHNT and CDR2 is YENEEA. Trimming took off 3 bases at V and 7 bases at J, with 3 bases between the two ends. As DNA, the CDR3 is TGTGCCAGCAGCTTTGGCGGGGAGCTGTTTTTT. Translated, it gives CASSFGGELFF.

The gene calls are TRBV4-1 and TRBJ2-7; D gene ambiguous. From germline, CDR1 is MGHRA and CDR2 YSYEKL. This CDR3 has 14 residues. Between the trimmed V and J ends, which lost 0 bases and 6 bases, there was a span of 12 bases. CDR3 protein: CASSQEAIYVEQYF. The CDR3 DNA reads TGCGCCAGCAGCCAAGAAGCTATTTATGTCGAGCAGTACTTC.

The J gene is TRBJ1-1, the V gene TRBV11-2; TRBD1 matches at 9 bases. The CDR3 is made up of 17 amino acids. The J segment lost 6 bases and the V segment lost 0 bases, leaving 11 bases of the junction unmatched. The V gene's germline CDR1 is SGHAT and CDR2 FQNNGV. CDR3 amino acids: CASSLDLGGTGLPEAFF. The CDR3 nucleotides are TGTGCCAGCAGCTTAGATTTAGGCGGGACAGGGCTCCCTGAAGCTTTCTTT.

Worth noting for this clone: The same CDR3 can be traced to other DNA sequences in this sample. The chain combines TRBV5-4 with TRBJ2-2, with unresolved D. Germline V gene lookup returns CDR1 SGHNT and CDR2 YYREEE (reference sequence). V gave up 4 bases and J gave up 4 bases, with 5 bases separating them. This CDR3 spans 12 amino acids. CDR3 nucleotide sequence: TGTGCCAGCAGCCCAGGCACCGGGGAGCTGTTTTTT. Translation: CASSPGTGELFF. The entire variable domain, with the rest obtained from reference TRBV5-4 and TRBJ2-2, is as follows: ETGVTQSPTHLIKTRGQQVTLRCSSQSGHNTVSWYQQALGQGPQFIFQYYREEENGRGNFPPRFSGLQFPNYSSELNVNALELDDSALYLCASSPGTGELFFGEGSRLTVL.

The V gene is TRBV7-8, the J gene TRBJ1-3, with D hard to call. Germline V gene sequence: CDR1 SGHVS, CDR2 FQNEAQ. Trimming took off 8 bases at V and 0 bases at J, with 5 bases between the two ends. The CDR3 length is 12 residues. For the CDR3, the DNA is TGTGCCAGCGGGTACTCTGGAAACACCATATATTTT. It is translated as CASGYSGNTIYF. The full variable domain, in which reference TRBV7-8 and TRBJ1-3 provide the parts outside the CDR3, is GAGVSQSPRYKVAKRGQDVALRCDPISGHVSLFWYQQALGQGPEFLTYFQNEAQLDKSGLPSDRFFAERPEGSVSTLKIQRTQQEDSAVYLCASGYSGNTIYFGEGSWLTVV.

The V gene is TRBV15, the J gene TRBJ2-7; TRBD2 matches at 14 bases. Germline assignment: CDR1 LNHNV and CDR2 YYDKDF (reference sequence). With 5 bases clipped from V and 1 base from J, the junction kept 4 bases outside the gene matches. This CDR3 spans 16 amino acids. CDR3 amino acids: CATSGGLAGGSYEQYF. The CDR3 DNA reads TGTGCCACCAGCGGCGGACTAGCGGGAGGTTCCTACGAGCAGTACTTC.

This chain links TRBV7-6 with TRBJ2-3; D uncertain. V was shortened by 0 bases and J by 4 bases, with 8 bases between the two germline ends. The CDR3 loop spans 14 amino acids. The germline V gene encodes CDR1 SGHVS and CDR2 FNYEAQ. As DNA, the CDR3 is TGTGCCAGCAGCTTAGCGGGGTTGGCAGATACGCAGTATTTT. Protein product: CASSLAGLADTQYF.

In this sample, this clone turned up once. The J gene is TRBJ2-7, the V gene TRBV15; 9 bases align to TRBD1. CDR1 is LNHNV and CDR2 is YYDKDF in the germline V gene (reference sequence). The CDR3 covers 14 residues. V was pared by 3 bases and J by 7 bases, with 7 bases of the junction left unmatched. In nucleotides, the CDR3 is TGTGCCACCAGCAGCGGACAGGGGTCGGAGGAGCAGTACTTC. This codes for CATSSGQGSEEQYF.

This clone was picked up one time. V usage is TRBV2 and J usage is TRBJ1-6; D unclear. The CDR3 consists of 15 residues. Germline V gene lookup returns CDR1 SNHLY and CDR2 FYNNEI. The V end lost 2 bases, the J end lost 7 bases, and 12 bases lay between the germline ends. CDR3 sequence reads: CASSETTTPNSPLHF. CDR3 DNA sequence: TGTGCCAGCAGTGAAACCACGACCCCAAATTCACCCCTCCACTTT.

The chain joins TRBV7-9 to TRBJ2-5; weak D call: TRBD2 (6 bases). V lost 3 bases to trimming and J lost 2 bases, with 10 bases between them. This CDR3 has 14 amino acids. Germline assignment: CDR1 SEHNR and CDR2 FQNEAQ (reference sequence). CDR3 residues: CASSFPSVQETQYF. The CDR3, as DNA: TGTGCCAGCAGCTTTCCTAGCGTACAAGAGACCCAGTACTTC.

This chain links TRBV7-9 with TRBJ2-3; D is perhaps TRBD2 (5 bases). Germline CDR1 is SEHNR and CDR2 is FQNEAQ (reference sequence). The CDR3 runs 14 residues. V shed 11 bases and J shed 0 bases, with 15 bases lying between them. The CDR3 nucleotides are TGTGCCGGAGGCGCTTGGGCTAGCACAGATACGCAGTATTTT. The encoded protein is CAGGAWASTDTQYF.